Listed below are T cell receptor beta chains from one sample, sequenced in a study of blood T cell repertoires in COVID-19. Repertoires were generated with immunoSEQ multiplex PCR, while TCRdb's copy carries only in-frame clones and drops some. The sample holds hundreds of thousands of clones, around 90% seen once. The sequenced material came from peripheral blood. The receptors shown here come from a human donor in a cohort sampled during active COVID-19. The conserved cysteine and the conserved F or W are not part of the CDR3 here.

v_call	j_call	cdr3_aa
TRBV6-2/TRBV6-3	TRBJ2-7	ASSYRRDRVYEQY
TRBV28	TRBJ1-2	ASSSPGGYPYGYT
TRBV6-5	TRBJ2-7	ASSYRGSEPYEQY
TRBV7-8	TRBJ1-6	ASSLAQGSPLH
TRBV7-9	TRBJ1-4	ASSLASAGIEKLF
TRBV7-2	TRBJ2-5	ASSLEPGRSGQETQY
TRBV6-5	TRBJ1-2	ASSYSTGDGYT
TRBV9	TRBJ2-2	ASSGGASNWNTGELF
TRBV19	TRBJ2-1	ASSWGTPGTTYNEQF
TRBV27	TRBJ2-1	ASSFPLRDTKGFYNEQF
TRBV7-9	TRBJ2-2	ASRPGQKELF
TRBV30	TRBJ2-5	AWVKSGTETQY
TRBV7-6	TRBJ2-7	ASSRTSGYHLEQY
TRBV6-1	TRBJ1-5	ASREGGRSNQPQH
TRBV5-6	TRBJ1-6	ASSLGGTYNSPLH
TRBV5-4	TRBJ2-2	ASSETNTGELF
TRBV4-3	TRBJ2-7	ASSQDLSPGSREQY
TRBV6-7	TRBJ2-7	ASTTGDGYEQY
TRBV7-2	TRBJ2-1	ASSLAGRSDEQF
TRBV2	TRBJ2-7	ASSGSGQGSREQY
TRBV7-9	TRBJ2-7	ASSLGGDRVH
TRBV10-1	TRBJ2-7	ASSESGTGAYEQY
TRBV18	TRBJ1-1	ASSPNIAEAF
TRBV7-2	TRBJ2-7	ASSLARYEQY
TRBV27	TRBJ2-1	ASSAWTSGRGLRNEQF
TRBV5-4	TRBJ1-1	ASSLGGSGINTEAF
TRBV5-1	TRBJ1-2	ASSFGQELYGYT
TRBV5-1	TRBJ2-2	ASSLQGTGELF
TRBV28	TRBJ1-1	ASSFPQGTEAF
TRBV6-6	TRBJ1-3	ASIEANTIY
TRBV11-2	TRBJ1-4	ASNYGATNEKLF
TRBV7-8	TRBJ2-3	ASSFFKGADTQY